This T cell receptor (beta chain) was sequenced in a study of OX40 agonist ivuxolimab in advanced cancers. Findings and caveats of the study: Nonresponders included some who also had low normalized T-cell clonal expansion.

In the case of this clone: Its antigen remains unknown.

Generated by immunoSEQ multiplex PCR, the TCRdb table keeps only in-frame clones and is missing some. Of 70,000 to 85,000 clones in the sample, about 85% were seen once. V shed 3 bases and J shed 6 bases, with 13 bases lying between them. Germline values: CDR1 SGHKS, CDR2 YYEKEE (reference sequence). This CDR3 comprises 13 residues. The sequence was collected from an adult with an advanced solid tumor such as melanoma, head and neck, liver or kidney cancer. The V call is TRBV5-5, the J call TRBJ2-7; the D gene is possibly TRBD1 (6 bases). The sample consisted of CD4+ or CD8+ T cells sorted from blood, taken in a trial of the OX40 agonist ivuxolimab. CDR3 in DNA: TGTGCCAGCAGCTGGGGACACTTTAGCGAGCAGTACTTC. It translates to CASSWGHFSEQYF.